Sequencing of this TCR beta chain was carried out in a study of blood T cells in healthy people across ages. Study-wide points: Higher diversity, along with more naive CD4+ cells, distinguished long-lived donors from aged donors.

Healthy individuals of Caucasian origin from Russia, aged roughly 6 to 100, served as donors. Each sample had at least 6.5 million PBMCs isolated. A second PCR, run for roughly 7 to 12 cycles, used a sample-barcoded 5' primer plus a J-beta primer mix. TCRdb reprocessed the 5' RACE reads via MiXCR and lists one record per CDR3 protein. Of some 1.6 million distinct CDR3 sequences in the sample, roughly a third were seen once. The CDR3 spans 15 residues. J gave up 8 bases and V 7 bases, and 10 bases lay outside the gene matches. Germline V gives CDR1 MDHEN, CDR2 SYDVKM. This clonotype was seen a few times. Its antigen is unknown.

V and J are TRBV28 and TRBJ2-1; 11 bases agree with TRBD2. This sequence originates from a young woman in good health. The source material was blood. The CDR3 region is CASTPWLAGGHEQFF. CDR3 in DNA: TGTGCCAGCACCCCGTGGCTAGCGGGAGGCCATGAGCAGTTCTTC.